These 27 T cell receptor beta chains were sequenced from one sample in a study of early T cells in non-severe SARS-CoV-2 infection. One entry per CDR3 protein results from TCRdb running MiXCR on the 5' RACE reads. The sample includes over 60,000 distinct CDR3 sequences, approximately 14% of them seen just once. The sequencing sample was made of whole blood. Receptor source: an adult who was a healthcare worker with PCR-confirmed SARS-CoV-2 infection or an uninfected control (not recorded which).

At least ten counts were recorded for this clonotype. This chain uses TRBV30 with TRBJ1-1; no clear D gene. Trimming removed 0 bases from V and 3 bases from J, with 17 bases in between. The CDR3 is made up of 16 amino acids. Germline values: CDR1 GTSNPN, CDR2 SVGIG (reference sequence). The CDR3 loop reads CAWSVQGVSTHTEAFF. In DNA, the CDR3 is TGTGCCTGGAGTGTACAAGGCGTCTCGACTCACACTGAAGCTTTCTTT. The full variable domain, with the rest looked up from reference TRBV30 and TRBJ1-1, is SQTIHQWPATLVQPVGSPLSLECTVEGTSNPNLYWYRQAAGRGLQLLFYSVGIGQISSEVPQNLSASRPQDRQFILSSKKLLLSDSGFYLCAWSVQGVSTHTEAFFGQGTRLTVV.

This clonotype was seen a few times. V and J are TRBV6-5 and TRBJ2-2; D is ambiguous. Germline lookup yields CDR1 MNHEY and CDR2 SVGAGI. Trimming removed 0 bases from V and 1 base from J, with 9 bases in between. This CDR3 contains 16 residues. CDR3 nucleotides: TGTGCCAGCAGTTACTCGATCCAGCAGAACACCGGGGAGCTGTTTTTT. It codes for CASSYSIQQNTGELFF.

The table lists this clonotype with a few counts. The chain recombines TRBV18 with TRBJ1-1; no definite D call. The length of the CDR3 is 15 residues. V gave up 0 bases and J gave up 0 bases, with 8 bases separating them. The V gene's germline CDR1 is KGHSH and CDR2 LQKENI. The CDR3 loop is CASSPPGSLNTEAFF. The CDR3 coding sequence is TGTGCCAGCTCACCACCGGGATCCTTGAACACTGAAGCTTTCTTT.

The table lists this clonotype with a few counts. The chain links TRBV29-1 to TRBJ2-7, with unresolved D. The V end was cut by 5 bases, the J end by 2 bases, with 10 bases between. The CDR3 sequence is 12 residues long. The germline gives CDR1 SQVTM, CDR2 ANQGSEA. The CDR3 nucleotides are TGCAGCGTTCTAGGCAGAGCCTACGAGCAGTACTTC. It encodes CSVLGRAYEQYF.

This clonotype was seen more than once but under ten times. The CDR3 DNA reads TGCGCCAGCAGCTCCGGGACTACTATTTTCAATGAGCAGTTCTTC. Residues: CASSSGTTIFNEQFF. The J gene is TRBJ2-1, the V gene TRBV5-1; 7 bases align to TRBD2. Trimming at V came to 3 bases and at J to 6 bases, leaving 9 bases not matched to a gene. Germline V lookup: CDR1 SGHRS, CDR2 YFSETQ. There are 15 residues in the CDR3.

The chain is built from TRBV29-1 and TRBJ1-1; D is uncertain. The CDR3 covers 11 residues. Trimming took off 4 bases at V and 3 bases at J, with 6 bases between the two ends. Germline V gives CDR1 SQVTM, CDR2 ANQGSEA. Here the CDR3 DNA reads TGCAGCGTTGGGCAGGACACTGAAGCTTTCTTT. Its protein is CSVGQDTEAFF.

By frequency in the sample, this clonotype is medium-sized. The gene calls are TRBV7-3 and TRBJ1-1; D unclear. Trimming stripped 0 bases from V and 2 bases from J, with 10 bases between. The CDR3 extends over 15 amino acids. Germline-derived CDR1 and CDR2 are SGHTA and FQGTGA. CDR3 bases: TGTGCCAGCAGCTTAACGTCGAACGGTAACACTGAAGCTTTCTTT. Encoded protein: CASSLTSNGNTEAFF. The variable domain in full, completed from reference TRBV7-3 and TRBJ1-1, reads GAGVSQTPSNKVTEKGKYVELRCDPISGHTALYWYRQSLGQGPEFLIYFQGTGAADDSGLPNDRFFAVRPEGSVSTLKIQRTERGDSAVYLCASSLTSNGNTEAFFGQGTRLTVV.

This clonotype was observed many times. The rearrangement uses TRBV30 and TRBJ2-1; 8 nucleotides agree with TRBD2. V lost 2 bases, J lost 5 bases, and 5 bases stayed unmatched. This CDR3 is built from 14 residues. Germline V lookup: CDR1 GTSNPN, CDR2 SVGIG (reference sequence). CDR3 amino acids: CAWSPRGGNNEQFF. The CDR3 nucleotides read TGTGCCTGGAGTCCACGGGGGGGGAACAATGAGCAGTTCTTC.

The V gene is TRBV7-8, the J gene TRBJ2-7; D is undetermined. Trimming pared 1 base from V and 5 bases from J, leaving 9 bases between. The CDR3 runs 13 residues. Germline CDR1 reads SGHVS; CDR2 reads FQNEAQ. CDR3 loop: CASSLGQNDEQYF. The CDR3 DNA is TGTGCCAGCAGCTTAGGCCAGAACGACGAGCAGTACTTC.

The chain joins TRBV27 to TRBJ2-5, with 10 bases matching TRBD1. CDR3 length equals 15 residues. The V and J ends lost 5 bases and 1 base, in that order; junction bases with no gene match: 4. Germline-derived CDR1 and CDR2 are MNHEY and SMNVEV (reference sequence). CDR3 in amino acids: CASSLRTGGQETQYF. CDR3 bases: TGTGCCAGCAGTCTCCGGACAGGGGGCCAAGAGACCCAGTACTTC.

The rearrangement links TRBV27 to TRBJ2-1; possibly TRBD1 for D (5 bases). The length of the CDR3 is 13 residues. Trimming pared 5 bases from V and 8 bases from J, leaving 13 bases between. Germline V gene data show CDR1 as MNHEY and CDR2 as SMNVEV (reference sequence). The CDR3 nucleotides read TGTGCCAGCAGTCTTAGCAGGGCCCATGAGCAGTTCTTC. Protein product: CASSLSRAHEQFF.

V gene TRBV12-3 or TRBV12-4 combines with J gene TRBJ1-5; 9 nucleotides line up with TRBD1. The CDR3 has 15 amino acids. V shed 2 bases, J shed 4 bases, and the junction held 3 bases outside the gene matches. The CDR3 spells CASSLYGTGNQPQHF. CDR3 in DNA: TGTGCCAGCAGTTTATACGGGACAGGGAATCAGCCCCAGCATTTT.

This clonotype has at least ten counts. This chain connects TRBV9 to TRBJ2-2; 7 bases line up with TRBD2. With V trimmed by 3 bases and J by 3 bases, 11 bases remained unmatched. This CDR3 has 17 amino acids. Looked up from germline, CDR1 is SGDLS and CDR2 is YYNGEE. The DNA of the CDR3 is TGTGCCAGCAGCGCCCCCGGTGCGGGGGAGGACACCGGGGAGCTGTTTTTT. Protein product: CASSAPGAGEDTGELFF. The whole variable domain, filled in from reference TRBV9 and TRBJ2-2, reads DSGVTQTPKHLITATGQRVTLRCSPRSGDLSVYWYQQSLDQGLQFLIQYYNGEERAKGNILERFSAQQFPDLHSELNLSSLELGDSALYFCASSAPGAGEDTGELFFGEGSRLTVL.

This clonotype has a count of ten or more. The chain couples TRBV29-1 to TRBJ1-2, with D possibly being TRBD1 (5 bases). V lost 3 bases to trimming and J lost 5 bases, with 16 bases between them. This CDR3 contains 14 residues. CDR1 SQVTM and CDR2 ANQGSEA come from the germline V gene. CDR3 sequence (DNA): TGCAGCGTTGACTCCCGGACACCGCCTTATGGCTACACCTTC. It is translated as CSVDSRTPPYGYTF.

This clonotype was observed a few times. Here the CDR3 DNA reads TGTGCCAGCAGCTTTTGGCAGGGGGAGACCCAGTACTTC. As protein: CASSFWQGETQYF. This chain uses TRBV7-6 with TRBJ2-5; possible D gene TRBD1, 6 bases. The CDR3 has 13 residues. Germline V gene data show CDR1 as SGHVS and CDR2 as FNYEAQ. V lost 3 bases and J lost 5, with 10 bases in between.

V usage is TRBV19 and J usage is TRBJ2-3; D is possibly TRBD2 (5 bases). Trimming took 7 bases from V and 1 from J, leaving 12 bases between them. CDR3 length: 14 amino acids. Germline CDR1 is LNHDA and CDR2 is SQIVND (reference sequence). The DNA of the CDR3 is TGTGCCAGTATGAGGGCTTCGGGCACAGATACGCAGTATTTT. It translates to CASMRASGTDTQYF.

This clonotype was recorded a few times. J is TRBJ2-7 and V is TRBV18; D is uncertain. This CDR3 is built from 10 residues. The V end was cut by 8 bases, the J end by 6 bases, with 8 bases between. Germline CDR1 and CDR2: KGHSH and LQKENI. The CDR3 region has the DNA TGTGCCAGCCCACAGTTCGAGCAGTACTTC. This gives the protein CASPQFEQYF.

This chain connects TRBV7-9 to TRBJ2-3; no clear D. Trimming removed 5 bases at V and 4 bases at J, with 16 bases between. CDR1 is SEHNR, CDR2 FQNEAQ, per germline (reference sequence). CDR3 length: 15 amino acids. In DNA, the CDR3 is TGTGCCAGCAGCCCTACCTTGGCTAGTTCAGATACGCAGTATTTT. Encoded protein: CASSPTLASSDTQYF.

The rearrangement joins TRBV7-8 to TRBJ1-4; possible D gene TRBD1, 5 bases. Trimming took off 5 bases at V and 2 bases at J, with 18 bases between the two ends. The germline CDR1 and CDR2 sequences are SGHVS and FQNEAQ. The CDR3 sequence is 17 residues long. CDR3 nucleotides: TGTGCCAGCAGCCCCCGGGTTGGCAGGGCTACTAATGAAAAACTGTTTTTT. It is translated as CASSPRVGRATNEKLFF.

CDR3 bases: TGCGCCAGCAGTAGGGTCGGCAGTAACAATGAGCAGTTCTTC. Protein: CASSRVGSNNEQFF. The chain links TRBV10-1 to TRBJ2-1; D is uncertain. V shed 5 bases and J shed 5 bases, with 13 bases lying between them. The CDR3 is 14 residues long. Germline V gene data show CDR1 as WNHNN and CDR2 as SYGVQD (reference sequence).

By share of the sample, this clonotype is medium-sized (0.01 to 0.1%). The gene calls are TRBV20-1 and TRBJ1-2; 12 bases map to TRBD1. CDR1 is DFQATT and CDR2 is SNEGSKA in the germline V gene (reference sequence). The CDR3 spans 16 residues. V dropped 3 bases and J dropped 6; count of bases not matched to a gene: 11. The CDR3 loop reads CSARPLGTGGWNGYTF. The CDR3 nucleotides read TGCAGTGCTAGGCCCCTTGGGACAGGGGGCTGGAATGGCTACACCTTC.

This clonotype was recorded only once. The genes are TRBV6-2 or TRBV6-3 and TRBJ1-1; TRBD1 might be the D (5 bases). CDR3 size: 11 residues. CDR1 is MNHEY, CDR2 SVGEGT, per germline. Between the trimmed V and J ends, which lost 5 bases and 11 bases, there was a span of 12 bases. CDR3 in DNA: TGTGCCAGCAGTGAGGGACCAAGGGCTTTCTTT. Translating gives CASSEGPRAFF.

The sample holds a few counts of this clonotype. The chain joins TRBV14 to TRBJ2-5; D assignment may be TRBD1 or TRBD2 (5 bases each). CDR3 size: 15 residues. CDR1 is SGHDN and CDR2 is FVKESK in the germline V gene. The ends were cut back, 1 base at V and 7 bases at J, with 16 bases in the middle. CDR3 DNA: TGTGCCAGCAGCCAAGCCCGGGACCGTAAATTGACCCAGTACTTC. The encoded protein is CASSQARDRKLTQYF.

This clonotype has a handful of counts. The chain carries TRBV7-9 and TRBJ1-1, with no clear D. V lost 5 bases, J lost 3 bases, and 28 bases lay in between. CDR1 SEHNR and CDR2 FQNEAQ come from the germline V gene (reference sequence). The CDR3 loop spans 19 amino acids. The CDR3 here is CASSRASHSPTLGYTEAFF. The CDR3 DNA reads as TGTGCCAGCAGCAGGGCATCTCACAGCCCGACTCTGGGATACACTGAAGCTTTCTTT.

This clonotype was found a few times. V and J are TRBV6-5 and TRBJ2-1, with a possible D match to TRBD2 (7 bases). Germline lookup yields CDR1 MNHEY and CDR2 SVGAGI. Trimming took 6 bases from V and 5 from J, leaving 23 bases between them. CDR3 size: 17 residues. CDR3 residues: CASRTPRVGGPNNEQFF. The CDR3 DNA reads TGTGCCAGCAGAACCCCTCGGGTGGGGGGGCCCAACAATGAGCAGTTCTTC.

This clonotype was counted only a few times. The V call is TRBV6-2 or TRBV6-3, the J call TRBJ2-7, with 10 bases lining up with TRBD1. V trimming: 6 bases; J trimming: 2 bases; junction bases outside the gene matches: 1. The germline V gene has CDR1 MNHEY and CDR2 SVGEGT. The CDR3 has 13 residues. The CDR3 protein is CASRGTGAYEQYF. CDR3 coding DNA: TGTGCCAGCAGAGGGACAGGGGCCTACGAGCAGTACTTC.

This clonotype was seen only a few times. V usage is TRBV7-2 and J usage is TRBJ2-7; D may be TRBD1 or TRBD2 (5 bases each). The CDR3 loop spans 13 amino acids. Trimming stripped 0 bases from V and 2 bases from J, with 5 bases between. Looked up from germline, CDR1 is SGHTA and CDR2 is FQGNSA. The CDR3 DNA sequence: TGTGCCAGCAGCTTAGCGGGGGCCTACGAGCAGTACTTC. Amino acid sequence: CASSLAGAYEQYF. The full variable domain, its missing parts supplied by reference TRBV7-2 and TRBJ2-7, is GAGVSQSPSNKVTEKGKDVELRCDPISGHTALYWYRQSLGQGLEFLIYFQGNSAPDKSGLPSDRFSAERTGGSVSTLTIQRTQQEDSAVYLCASSLAGAYEQYFGPGTRLTVT.